This TCR beta chain was sequenced for a study of blood T cell repertoires in COVID-19. The wider study: Specimens from acute and convalescent COVID-19 originated in the United States, Italy and Spain. PBMCs, B-cell-depleted T cells, or T cells provided the cDNA or gDNA that made up the material.

V was pared by 1 base and J by 3 bases, with 6 bases between. Germline CDR1 is LGHNA and CDR2 is YNFKEQ. The length of the CDR3 is 13 residues. As processed by the authors: From reference gene primer amplification, estimates of nucleated cell counts were derived. The table came from immunoSEQ multiplex PCR; TCRdb's copy has only in-frame clones and leaves some out. From that table come the V and J calls and clone size; the DNA was used to work out D and trimming. The sample contains 70,000 or so clones, 75% to 90% of which appear only once. Recruited during active infection, patients (from Seattle) were subsequently followed longitudinally.

The sample comprised peripheral blood. The gene calls are TRBV4-2 and TRBJ1-2; unclear D gene. This TCR came from a man in his forties with COVID-19, enrolled during active disease. CDR3: CASSQGQDYGYTF. CDR3 DNA: TGTGCCAGCAGCCAAGGGCAGGACTATGGCTACACCTTC.